One T cell receptor beta chain is described in this entry. The sample originates from a study of cytomegalovirus exposure and HLA in healthy donors. Germline assignment: CDR1 KGHSH and CDR2 LQKENI. This CDR3 region has 18 residues. With V trimmed by 3 bases and J by 0 bases, 4 bases remained unmatched. Primers included in the PCR were 60 Vbeta and 13 Jbeta primers. Sequencing was performed with immunoSEQ multiplex PCR; in TCRdb, only in-frame clones are kept and a portion is missing. The sample has 90,000 or so clones, roughly 63% seen once; the top ten hold over 5%. This clonotype originated in a boy younger than 18 in good health and CMV-seropositive. J is TRBJ2-2 and V is TRBV18; TRBD2 aligns across 13 bases. The sequenced sample consisted of PBMCs. The CDR3 DNA is TGTGCCAGCTCACCCCGGGGACTAGCGGGAACGAACACCGGGGAGCTGTTTTTT. It encodes CASSPRGLAGTNTGELFF.